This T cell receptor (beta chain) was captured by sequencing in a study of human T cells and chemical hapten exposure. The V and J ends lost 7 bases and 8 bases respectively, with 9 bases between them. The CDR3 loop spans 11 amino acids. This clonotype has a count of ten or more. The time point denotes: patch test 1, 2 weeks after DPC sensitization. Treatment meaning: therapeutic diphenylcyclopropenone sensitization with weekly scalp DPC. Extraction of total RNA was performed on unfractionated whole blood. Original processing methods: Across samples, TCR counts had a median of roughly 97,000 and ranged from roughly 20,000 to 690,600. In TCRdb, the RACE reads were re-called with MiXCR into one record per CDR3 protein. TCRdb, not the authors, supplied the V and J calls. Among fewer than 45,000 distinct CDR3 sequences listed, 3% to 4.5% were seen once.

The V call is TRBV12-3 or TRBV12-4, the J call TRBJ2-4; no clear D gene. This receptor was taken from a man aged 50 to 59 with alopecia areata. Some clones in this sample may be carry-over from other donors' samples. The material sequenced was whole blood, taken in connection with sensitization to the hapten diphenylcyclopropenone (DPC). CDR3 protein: CASTAEDIQYF. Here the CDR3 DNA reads TGTGCCAGCACCGCAGAAGACATTCAGTACTTC.